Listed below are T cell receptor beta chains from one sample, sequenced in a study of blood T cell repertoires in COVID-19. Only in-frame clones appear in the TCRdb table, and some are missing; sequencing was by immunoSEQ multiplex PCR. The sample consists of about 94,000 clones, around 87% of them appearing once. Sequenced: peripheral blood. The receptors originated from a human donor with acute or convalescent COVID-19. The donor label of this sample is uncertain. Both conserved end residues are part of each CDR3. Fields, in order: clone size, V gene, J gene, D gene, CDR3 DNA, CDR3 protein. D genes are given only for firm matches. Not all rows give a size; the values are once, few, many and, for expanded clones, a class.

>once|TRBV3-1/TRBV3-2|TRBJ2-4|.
TGTGCCAGCAGCCACTCGGGACAAAGGGCCAAAAACATTCAGTACTTC
CASSHSGQRAKNIQYF
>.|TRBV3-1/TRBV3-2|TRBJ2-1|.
TGTGCCAGCAGCCAAAAAGGTAGGCGGGGGCCCGGGGGGCAGCAGTTCTTC
CASSQKGRRGPGGQQFF
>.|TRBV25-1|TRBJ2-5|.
TGTGCCAGCAGTCCAAGGGGGTGGGAGACCCAGTACTTC
CASSPRGWETQYF
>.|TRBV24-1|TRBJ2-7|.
TGTGCCACCAGTGACAGGTACTACGAGCAGTACTTC
CATSDRYYEQYF
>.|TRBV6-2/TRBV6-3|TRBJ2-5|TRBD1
TGTGCCAGCAGTTTTGAAACAGGGGGTTTGAAGACCCAGTACTTC
CASSFETGGLKTQYF
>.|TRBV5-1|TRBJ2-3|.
TGCGCCAGCAGCATAGAAAACAGGGGCACAGATACGCAGTATTTT
CASSIENRGTDTQYF
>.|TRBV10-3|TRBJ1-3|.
TGTGCCATCAGTGAGGGACTGGACACCATATATTTT
CAISEGLDTIYF
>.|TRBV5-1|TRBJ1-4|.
TGCGCCTCACGGAGAAGCGTAGCAACTAATGAAAAACTGTTTTTT
CASRRSVATNEKLFF
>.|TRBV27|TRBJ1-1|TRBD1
TGTGCCAGCAGTCTCAGGACAGGGAATGAAGCTTTCTTT
CASSLRTGNEAFF
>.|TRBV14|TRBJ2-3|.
TGTGCCAGCAGCCGCGCGGCAGATACGCAGTATTTT
CASSRAADTQYF
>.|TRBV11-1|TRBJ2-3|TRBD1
TGTGCCAGCAGCTTAAGGGCAGGGGGCAGAGATACGCAGTATTTT
CASSLRAGGRDTQYF
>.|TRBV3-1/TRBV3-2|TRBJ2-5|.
TGTGCCAGCAGCCCACCTTTAGGGGGGACCCAGTACTTC
CASSPPLGGTQYF
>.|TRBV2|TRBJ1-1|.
TGTGCCAGCCTATTTGGGAACACTGAAGCTTTCTTT
CASLFGNTEAFF
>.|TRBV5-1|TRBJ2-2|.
TGCGCCAGCAGCTTGTCGGGGAACACCGGGGAGCTGTTTTTT
CASSLSGNTGELFF
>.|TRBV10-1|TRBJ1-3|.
TGCGCCACCGACATGAAGTCTGGAAACACCATATATTTT
CATDMKSGNTIYF
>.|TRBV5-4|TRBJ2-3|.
TGTGCCAGCAGCTTGGGGGGCACCCGGCCTAGCACAGATACGCAGTATTTT
CASSLGGTRPSTDTQYF
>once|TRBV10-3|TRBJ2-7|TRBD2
TGTGCCATCAGTGACAAAGCGGGGGGAAACTACGAGCAGTACTTC
CAISDKAGGNYEQYF
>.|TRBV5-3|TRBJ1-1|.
TGTGCCAGAAGCTTGCGTAAACAGGGTATGAACACTGAAGCTTTCTTT
CARSLRKQGMNTEAFF
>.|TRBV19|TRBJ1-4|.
TGTGCCAGTGGCGACAGGTACGGTGAAAAACTGTTTTTT
CASGDRYGEKLFF
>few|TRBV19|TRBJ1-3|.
TGTGCCAGCCAGGCTTACTCTGGAAACACCATATATTTT
CASQAYSGNTIYF
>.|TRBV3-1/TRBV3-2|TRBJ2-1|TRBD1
TGTGCCAGCAGCCTACGGACAGGGAGAGATGAGCAGTTCTTC
CASSLRTGRDEQFF
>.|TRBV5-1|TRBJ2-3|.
TGCGCCAGCAGCTTGGTATCGACCTCCATGACTTACACAGATACGCAGTATTTT
CASSLVSTSMTYTDTQYF
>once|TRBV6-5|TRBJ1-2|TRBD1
TGTGCCAGCAGTTTCTCCCTCCAGGGGGCGCGAGGCTACACCTTC
CASSFSLQGARGYTF
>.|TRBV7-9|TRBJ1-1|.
TGTGCCAGCAGCTTAGTAGAGAACACTGAAGCTTTCTTT
CASSLVENTEAFF
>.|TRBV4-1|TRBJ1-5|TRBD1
TGCGCCAGCAGCCACCCTGACAGGGGGCGAGGTAGCAATCAGCCCCAGCATTTT
CASSHPDRGRGSNQPQHF
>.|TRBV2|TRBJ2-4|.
TGTGCCAGCAGGATATCCGGGGGGCAGGGCATTCAGTACTTC
CASRISGGQGIQYF
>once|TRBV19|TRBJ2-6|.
TGTGCCAGTATAGGCAGGGTGGCCGGGGCCAACGTCCTGACTTTC
CASIGRVAGANVLTF
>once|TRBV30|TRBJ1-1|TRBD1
TGTGCCTGGAGTATGGGCCCAGGGGGCCTAGAAGCTTTCTTT
CAWSMGPGGLEAFF
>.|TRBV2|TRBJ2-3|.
TGTGCCAGCTGGTCCAGAGACAGCTTCAACGATACGCAGTATTTT
CASWSRDSFNDTQYF